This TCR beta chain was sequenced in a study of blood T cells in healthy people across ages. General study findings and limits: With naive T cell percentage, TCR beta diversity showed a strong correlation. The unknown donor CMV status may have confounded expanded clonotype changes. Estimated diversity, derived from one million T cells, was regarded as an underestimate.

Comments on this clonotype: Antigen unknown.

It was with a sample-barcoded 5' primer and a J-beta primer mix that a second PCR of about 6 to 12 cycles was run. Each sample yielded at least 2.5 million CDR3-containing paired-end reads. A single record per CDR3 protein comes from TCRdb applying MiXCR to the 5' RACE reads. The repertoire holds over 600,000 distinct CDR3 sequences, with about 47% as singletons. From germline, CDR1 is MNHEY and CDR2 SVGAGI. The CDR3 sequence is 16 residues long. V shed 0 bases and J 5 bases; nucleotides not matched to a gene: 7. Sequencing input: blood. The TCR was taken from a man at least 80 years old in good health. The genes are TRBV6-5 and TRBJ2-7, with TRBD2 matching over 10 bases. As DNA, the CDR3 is TGTGCCAGCAGTTACTCGCCTAGCGGGAGAGTCCACGAGCAGTACTTC. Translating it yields CASSYSPSGRVHEQYF.